This T cell receptor (beta chain) was observed in a study of tumor-infiltrating lymphocytes in localized non-small cell lung cancer (dated by TCRdb to the early 2020s). For the wider study: The cohort included patients whose samples were collected after neoadjuvant chemotherapy, as well as both smokers and never-smokers and several histologies. The paired tumor versus uninvolved lung comparison of immunoSEQ T-cell fraction included roughly 60 patients. Each patient contributed resected tumor tissue and uninvolved lung tissue from the same patient, described as non-adjacent to the tumor. The same patients underwent several integrated assays, with TCR sequencing performed together with flow cytometry, multiplex immunofluorescence, RNA-seq, exome sequencing and proteomics. In total, the ICON cohort was made up of over a hundred surgical patients who had localized non-small cell lung cancer and whose tumors were resected.

As for this clone: The antigen it recognizes is unknown. Base-call qualities are not available, and no considerably larger clone is one nucleotide away.

The T-cell fraction in tumor and uninvolved lung tissue was provided by TCR sequencing with the immunoSEQ assay. Concerning the study's data processing: For survival analysis, patients were divided into high (upper tertile) and low (lower two tertiles) T-cell fraction groups, which were compared by log-rank test. Paired tumor versus uninvolved lung differences in T-cell fraction were tested with a signed-rank test. TCRdb re-hosts the immuneACCESS table, in-frame sequences only. Its copies lack some clones; in the studies checked, an unresolved V gene accounts for under half of them, and the cause for the rest is not known. The V and J calls and clone size come from that table; D and trimming were worked out from the DNA. This sample has about 3,700 clones in its table, and roughly 65% of those were observed once. The ten largest make up 15% of the sample. The CDR3 runs 13 residues from the cysteine to the phenylalanine. Only the CDR3 DNA stays, 39 bases, in frame from base 1. The germline V gene provides CDR1 SGDLS and CDR2 YYNGEE. The junction shows trimming of 4 bases on V and 0 bases on J, plus 4 bases between the germline ends.

Patient enrollment in ICON started in the first half of 2016, and the final patient was enrolled in the second half of 2018. In a subcohort of 80 or so patients, fresh tumor and matched uninvolved tissue were collected for in-depth immune analyses, with TCR sequencing among those analyses. DNA for TCR sequencing was isolated from bulk tissue, and no cell sorting was done. What the work shows at the level of the full study, not this receptor alone: Consistent with immunofluorescence CD3 counts, TCRbeta sequencing supported greater T cell infiltration in tumors than in uninvolved lung tissue. Since assay coverage differed from patient to patient depending on how much tissue was available, TCR sequencing was done for only a subset of the cohort. No difference in TCR-derived T-cell fraction was observed between the flow cytometry-defined immunotypes IM1 (good prognosis) and IM2 (poor prognosis). Because different assays used different pieces of the same tissue, technical variation could not be distinguished from intratumor heterogeneity.

The V and J genes are TRBV9 and TRBJ2-2, with the D gene call left open. The sequencing sample was made of uninvolved lung tissue not adjacent to the tumor. This clonotype originated in a human donor with non-small cell lung cancer. The base sequence is TGTGCCAGCAGCACAGCGAACACCGGGGAGCTGTTTTTT. Its amino acids are CASSTANTGELFF.